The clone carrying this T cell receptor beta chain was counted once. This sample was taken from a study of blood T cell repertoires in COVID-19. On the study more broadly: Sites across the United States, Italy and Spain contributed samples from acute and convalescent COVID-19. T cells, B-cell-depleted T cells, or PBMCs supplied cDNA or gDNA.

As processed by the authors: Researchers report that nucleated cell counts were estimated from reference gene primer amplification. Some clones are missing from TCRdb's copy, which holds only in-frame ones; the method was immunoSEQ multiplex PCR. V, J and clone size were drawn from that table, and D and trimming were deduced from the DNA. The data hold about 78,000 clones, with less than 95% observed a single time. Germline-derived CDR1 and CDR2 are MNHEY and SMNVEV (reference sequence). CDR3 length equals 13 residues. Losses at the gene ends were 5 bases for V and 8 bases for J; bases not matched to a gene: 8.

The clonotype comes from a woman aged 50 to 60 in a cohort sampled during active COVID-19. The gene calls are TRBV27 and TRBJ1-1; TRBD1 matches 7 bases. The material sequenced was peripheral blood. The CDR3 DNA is TGTGCCAGCAGTCTACTCGGACAGGCAGAAGCTTTCTTT. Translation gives CASSLLGQAEAFF.